This T cell receptor (beta chain) came from a study of T cell repertoires in cytomegalovirus infection. V lost 4 bases to trimming and J lost 8 bases, with 15 bases between them. This CDR3 comprises 14 residues. CDR1 is MGHRA and CDR2 is YSYEKL in the germline V gene. TCRdb itself ran the reads through MiXCR, one entry per CDR3 protein. In the table there are more than 400,000 distinct CDR3 sequences, 26% of which are singletons. Sequenced: PBMCs. The receptor was isolated from a human donor in good health (CMV status not recorded). Some clones in this sample may be carry-over from other donors' samples. J is TRBJ2-1 and V is TRBV4-1, with D unresolved. The CDR3 nucleotides are TGCGCCAGCAGCCCCAGACACGGTTGGGATGAGCAGTTCTTC. This translates into CASSPRHGWDEQFF.